These T cell receptor beta chains were read from a single sample in a study of blood T cell repertoires in COVID-19. The repertoire was sequenced with immunoSEQ multiplex PCR; TCRdb's copy has only in-frame clones and lacks some. This sample has some 380,000 clones, with roughly 86% found just once. What was sequenced was PBMCs or T cells enriched from blood (not recorded which). The receptors come from a man under 40 who had recovered from COVID-19. CDR3s include the opening cysteine and the closing phenylalanine or tryptophan. Fields, in order: V gene, D gene, CDR3 length, CDR3 protein. A D gene is named only where the DNA matches it firmly.

TRBV5-6	-	14	CASSSLGGTDTQYF
TRBV9	TRBD2	14	CASSVAGGAGEQYF
TRBV19	TRBD1	16	CASSSRDRGHLDTQYF
TRBV18	-	14	CASSPGQSNSPLHF
TRBV4-1	TRBD1	15	CASSQVDRAIGGYTF
TRBV6-5	-	14	CATSPDTLVYEQYF
TRBV9	TRBD1	15	CASSGSMGQLDEQFF
TRBV10-3	-	12	CAISETGYEQYF
TRBV7-2	-	13	CASSSGGVHEQYF
TRBV25-1	-	15	CASSEWEGPITEAFF
TRBV18	TRBD1	15	CASSPGQGAGNEQYF
TRBV9	TRBD1	16	CASSIETGSSGNTIYF
TRBV7-9	TRBD2	18	CASSLRAAGEHSPYEQYF
TRBV7-6	TRBD1	18	CASSLNPGGFYSNQPQHF
TRBV6-4	-	14	CASKMHSKNTEAFF
TRBV2	TRBD1	14	CASIKEGAGYGYTF
TRBV29-1	-	11	CSVALNTEAFF
TRBV11-2	-	13	CASSHYVPTEAFF
TRBV15	-	17	CATSRDLGSKVNQPQHF
TRBV6-5	-	13	CASKPADSYEQYF
TRBV25-1	TRBD1	15	CASSEIGRGNNEQFF
TRBV4-1	-	16	CASSRTTGNSNQPQHF
TRBV7-9	-	17	CASSLVGGPANTGELFF
TRBV9	-	14	CASSVATANYGYTF
TRBV28	-	14	CASSLWTGDSPLHF
TRBV5-1	TRBD1	14	CASSSQGALYEQYF
TRBV7-8	-	13	CASSRGLAETQYF
TRBV12-3/TRBV12-4	-	12	CASSLQGTEAFF
TRBV4-1	-	15	CASSQVAGPGETQYF
TRBV7-9	-	11	CASSPSVEAFF
TRBV25-1	-	15	CASSEYLEGGGTQYF
TRBV11-3	-	14	CASSPPPGYYGYTF
TRBV7-2	-	14	CASSSQGTFYGYTF
TRBV2	-	13	CASVANSNQPQHF
TRBV29-1	TRBD1	12	CSDIGQDYGYTF